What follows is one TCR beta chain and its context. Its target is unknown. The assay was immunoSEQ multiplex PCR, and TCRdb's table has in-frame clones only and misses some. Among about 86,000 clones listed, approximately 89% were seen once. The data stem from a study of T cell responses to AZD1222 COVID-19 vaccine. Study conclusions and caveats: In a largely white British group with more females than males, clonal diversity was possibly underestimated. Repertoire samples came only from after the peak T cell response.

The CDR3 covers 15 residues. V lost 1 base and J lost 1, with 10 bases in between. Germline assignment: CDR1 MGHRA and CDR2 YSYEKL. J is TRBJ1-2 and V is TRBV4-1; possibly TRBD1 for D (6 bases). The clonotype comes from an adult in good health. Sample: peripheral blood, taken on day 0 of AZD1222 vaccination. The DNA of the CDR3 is TGCGCCAGCAGCCAAGGGACAGTTATTAACTATGGCTACACCTTC. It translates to CASSQGTVINYGYTF.